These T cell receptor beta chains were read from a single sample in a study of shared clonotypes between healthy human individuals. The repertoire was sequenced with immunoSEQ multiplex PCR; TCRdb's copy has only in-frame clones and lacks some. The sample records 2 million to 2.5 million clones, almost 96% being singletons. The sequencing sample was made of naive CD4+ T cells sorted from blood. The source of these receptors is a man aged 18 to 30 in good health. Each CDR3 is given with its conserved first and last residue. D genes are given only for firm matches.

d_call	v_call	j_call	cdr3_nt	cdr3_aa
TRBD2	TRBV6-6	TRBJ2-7	TGTACCAGTACCACGACGGGGGGAACGAGCTACGAGCAGTACTTC	CTSTTTGGTSYEQYF
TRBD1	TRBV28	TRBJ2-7	TGTGCCAGCAGTCCCGGGACAGGGACTTACGAGCAGTACTTC	CASSPGTGTYEQYF
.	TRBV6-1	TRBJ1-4	TGTGCCAGCAGGAATCCAACTAATGAAAAACTGTTTTTT	CASRNPTNEKLFF
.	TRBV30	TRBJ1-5	TGTGCCTGGAGCAGGAGTAATCAGCCCCAGCATTTT	CAWSRSNQPQHF
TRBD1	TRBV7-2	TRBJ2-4	TGTGCCAGCAGCTCAAGGGGGCCCCCAGGAAACATTCAGTACTTC	CASSSRGPPGNIQYF
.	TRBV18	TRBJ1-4	TGTGCCAGCTCATCAATCGCGGCGGGGGTCTTTGAAAAACTGTTTTTT	CASSSIAAGVFEKLFF
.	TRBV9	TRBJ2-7	TGTGCCAGCAGCGTAGACCCCAGCGGATTCTACGAGCAGTACTTC	CASSVDPSGFYEQYF
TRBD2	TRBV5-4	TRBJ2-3	TGTGCCAGCACCTCCGGGGGGGTTTCAACAGATACGCAGTATTTT	CASTSGGVSTDTQYF
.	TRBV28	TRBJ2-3	TGTGCCAGCAGTTTTTCCGGGAGCACAGATACGCAGTATTTT	CASSFSGSTDTQYF
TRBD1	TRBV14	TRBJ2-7	TGTGCCAGCAGCCAGTCCGGGACAGGTCCCTACGAGCAGTACTTC	CASSQSGTGPYEQYF